This T cell receptor beta chain was retrieved from a study of CDR3 diversity in severe acne. This clonotype was seen a handful of times. One entry per CDR3 protein, called by TCRdb with MiXCR from the PCR reads. The sample yields roughly 100,000 distinct CDR3 sequences, roughly 51% seen once. The CDR3 spans 14 residues. CDR1 and CDR2 (germline): LGHNA, YNFKEQ. V lost 0 bases and J 2 bases, leaving 7 bases between the germline ends. This chain uses TRBV4-2 with TRBJ2-5; no clear D. Sequencing was carried out using blood. The sequence was collected from a male donor with acne. Here the CDR3 reads CASSQDTEQETQYF. CDR3 nucleotides: TGTGCCAGCAGCCAAGATACGGAGCAAGAGACCCAGTACTTC.